This is a list of T cell receptor beta chains from one sample in a study of spatial heterogeneity in lung cancer. TCRdb re-called the 5' RACE reads through MiXCR, storing one row per CDR3 protein. The sample contains roughly 72,000 distinct CDR3 sequences, around 9.3% of which appear only once. Sequenced here: PBMCs, sampled at follow-up. These receptor sequences come from a female donor with early-stage non-small cell lung cancer. CDR3s include the opening cysteine and the closing phenylalanine or tryptophan. Each record gives: clone size, D gene, V gene, J gene, CDR3 DNA, CDR3 protein. The D gene is left open where the match is weak. Size values are once, few and many counts, or a class for expanded clones, and some rows have none.

>few|.|TRBV4-2|TRBJ2-2
TGTGCCAGCAGCCTATTCGGGACGGCGAACACCGGGGAGCTGTTTTTT
CASSLFGTANTGELFF
>.|TRBD2|TRBV28|TRBJ2-3
TGTGCCAGCAGTTTTAGCGGGAGTGGAGATACGCAGTATTTT
CASSFSGSGDTQYF
>few|TRBD1|TRBV5-1|TRBJ2-1
TGCGCCAGCGTAACCGGGACAGGTAATGAGCAGTTCTTC
CASVTGTGNEQFF
>medium-sized|.|TRBV5-5|TRBJ2-5
TGTGCCAGCAGCGGACTGTTGACCCAGTACTTC
CASSGLLTQYF
>many|.|TRBV28|TRBJ2-7
TGTGCCAGCAAACTCGCGGTGCGGTCCTACGAGCAGTACTTC
CASKLAVRSYEQYF
>many|.|TRBV11-3|TRBJ2-2
TGTGCCAGCAGCTCCCGGAGCGGATCCGCCGGGGAGCTGTTTTTT
CASSSRSGSAGELFF
>.|.|TRBV10-2|TRBJ2-1
TGCGCCTGCTCTTCGAGTAGCTCCTACAATGAGCAGTTCTTC
CACSSSSSYNEQFF
>few|.|TRBV7-8|TRBJ2-1
TGTGCCAGCAGCAGGGGGGCGTCGGGCTCCTACAATGAGCAGTTCTTC
CASSRGASGSYNEQFF
>.|.|TRBV9|TRBJ2-5
TGTGCCAGCAGCGTTGGACTTCAAGAGACCCAGTACTTC
CASSVGLQETQYF
>few|.|TRBV11-1|TRBJ2-5
TGTGCCAGCAGCTTAGGGGACTTCCAAGAGACCCAGTACTTC
CASSLGDFQETQYF
>many|.|TRBV12-3/TRBV12-4|TRBJ2-5
TGTGCCAGCAGTTTAGCCCATGGCAGGGAGGAGACCCAGTACTTC
CASSLAHGREETQYF
>medium-sized|TRBD2|TRBV7-6|TRBJ2-3
TGTGCCAGCAGCTCACTACCGGGACTAGCGGGAGGTGGGACAGATACGCAGTATTTT
CASSSLPGLAGGGTDTQYF
>many|.|TRBV4-1|TRBJ1-5
TGCGCCAGCAGCCAAGTCCCCCGGCCAGTTAGCAATCAGCCCCAGCATTTT
CASSQVPRPVSNQPQHF
>many|TRBD1|TRBV6-2/TRBV6-3|TRBJ2-1
TGTGCCAGCAGTTACACTACAGGGGATTTCGATGAGCAGTTCTTC
CASSYTTGDFDEQFF
>.|.|TRBV20-1|TRBJ2-7
TGCAGTGCTAGAGAAATCTACCCAACCTACGAGCAGTACTTC
CSAREIYPTYEQYF
>many|.|TRBV6-6|TRBJ1-4
TGTGCCAGCAGCCCCCTGGGCGGTGAAAAACTGTTTTTT
CASSPLGGEKLFF
>few|.|TRBV7-8|TRBJ2-1
TGTGCCAGCAGCAAAAGCGGCAGGACCAGCAATGAGCAGTTCTTC
CASSKSGRTSNEQFF
>.|.|TRBV7-7|TRBJ2-3
TGTGCTAGCAGCCCTGGACTCTACCTCACAGATACGCAGTATTTT
CASSPGLYLTDTQYF
>few|.|TRBV19|TRBJ2-3
TGTGCCAGTAATGGTCCGGACGCTAGCACAGATACGCAGTATTTT
CASNGPDASTDTQYF
>many|TRBD1|TRBV2|TRBJ2-5
TGTGCCAGCAGTGAACGGAGGTCTGCTCAGGGGGCCCAGTACTTC
CASSERRSAQGAQYF
>many|.|TRBV11-2|TRBJ2-4
TGTGCCAGCAGCTTAGATCATCGGGACGACAGCCTTCAGTACTTC
CASSLDHRDDSLQYF
>.|TRBD1|TRBV2|TRBJ1-1
TGTGCCAGCAGTGAACAGGACAGGGGTGAAGCTTTCTTT
CASSEQDRGEAFF
>many|TRBD1|TRBV18|TRBJ1-5
TGTGCCAGCTCGCGCTCCGGGACAGGGGATCAGCCCCAGCATTTT
CASSRSGTGDQPQHF
>few|TRBD2|TRBV20-1|TRBJ2-3
TGCAGTGTACCGGGACTACTAGGTGACACAGATACGCAGTATTTT
CSVPGLLGDTDTQYF
>many|.|TRBV5-1|TRBJ1-2
TGCGCCAGCAGCCACGGTGAATATGGCTACACCTTC
CASSHGEYGYTF
>.|TRBD1|TRBV7-6|TRBJ1-5
TGTGCCAGCAGCTTAGAGGGGGCAGGCAATCAGCCCCAGCATTTT
CASSLEGAGNQPQHF
>many|.|TRBV6-6|TRBJ2-7
TGTGCCAGCAGCCTCGACTCGGACCATTACGAGCAGTACTTC
CASSLDSDHYEQYF